This T cell receptor beta chain was retrieved from a study of Ad26.COV2.S vaccination and SARS-CoV-2 variants (dated by TCRdb to the early 2020s). Describing the broader study: Vaccine-arm donors came from COV1001, a multicentre, randomized, double-blind, placebo-controlled phase I-IIa trial of Ad26.COV2.S in healthy adults. Ad26.COV2.S was administered intramuscularly at a dose of 5x10^10 or 1x10^11 viral particles, either as one shot or as two shots given 56 days apart. The specificity and breadth of SARS-CoV-2-reactive T cell receptors after Ad26.COV2.S vaccination were assessed by TCRbeta repertoire sequencing. The TCR-sequenced set comprised around 32 samples: around 20 Ad26.COV2.S vaccine recipients, 5 placebo recipients and 8 SARS-CoV-2 convalescent individuals. Trial participants were randomized into five groups of five: low-dose or high-dose Ad26.COV2.S given once or twice, or placebo on both occasions. Investigators remained blinded to trial group allocation during experiments and outcome assessment.

In light of the paper, this sample's treatment or condition label describes: around 19 received Ad26.COV2.S at low or high dose, single or two shots; 5 received placebo; per-sample allocation not given. Repertoires of vaccine and placebo recipients were sequenced from samples collected on day 63 after the first injection. Cohort 1b enrolled around 24 adults aged 18-55 years at a single site in Boston, USA, between 29 July and 7 August 2020. Ad26.COV2.S was a replication-incompetent adenovirus type 26 vector expressing a prefusion-stabilized SARS-CoV-2 spike protein from the original Wuhan strain. Broad study findings and their caveats: The authors noted that total T cell responses may have been underestimated by the TCR breadth and depth analyses. Higher spike-specific TCR breadth was observed in Ad26.COV2.S recipients than in placebo recipients (P = 0.0014). Substantial breadth of spike-specific CD8+ and CD4+ T cell responses was reported after vaccination. Non-spike TCR breadth was comparable between vaccine and placebo recipients, consistent with the vaccine containing only spike. The study lacked the statistical power to compare responses across vaccine doses or regimens.

Taken from the germline V gene (reference sequence), the CDR1 and CDR2 loops are LGHDT and YNNKEL. Spanning cysteine to phenylalanine, the CDR3 consists of 16 amino acids. The entry retains the CDR3 DNA only, 48 bases that are in frame from base 1. Here V drops 4 bases and J drops 7 bases, and the junction holds 8 bases not matched to any gene. The immunoSEQ Assay was used to sequence TCRbeta CDR3 regions. After extraction, genomic DNA underwent amplification by bias-controlled multiplex PCR, followed by high-throughput sequencing. From the authors' description of their analysis: To quantify the absolute abundance of each unique TCRbeta CDR3 region, sequences were collapsed and filtered. T cell fraction was estimated by normalizing TCRbeta template counts to usable DNA, which was measured by amplifying reference genes present in all nucleated cells. Repertoire TCRs were annotated as SARS-CoV-2-specific by exact matching of V gene, CDR3 amino acid sequence and J gene to a known reactive TCR set. MIRA supplied the reference SARS-CoV-2 TCR set, which was filtered for enrichment in COVID-19-positive ImmuneCODE repertoires so that public or cross-reactive TCRs were removed. Using the MIRA antigens, annotated TCRs were further analysed by specific ORF or by position within an ORF. Breadth was defined as annotated unique rearrangements over total unique productive rearrangements; depth was the summed frequency of those rearrangements. Two-sided Wilcoxon rank-sum tests were applied when comparing TCR breadth between groups. TCRdb obtained this table from immuneACCESS and retained in-frame rearrangements with V and J assigned. These tables miss some clones; where compared with another copy, unresolved V genes account for less than half of the shortfall, and the remainder is unexplained. The V and J calls and clone size come from that table; D and trimming were worked out from the DNA. This sample lists about 420,000 clones; 70% to 90% were detected once. Jointly, the top ten make up around 3.6% of the sample.

Regarding this clone: There is no known antigen for this receptor. Base quality data are lacking; no much larger clone is found one base away.

Here the chain combines TRBV3-1 (or the pseudogene TRBV3-2) and TRBJ1-4, with 11 junctional bases fitting TRBD1. The source material was peripheral blood, sampled in a trial of Ad26.COV2.S vaccine versus placebo. This receptor was identified in a person aged 18-60 years who received the Ad26.COV2.S COVID-19 vaccine or a placebo. The CDR3 reads as follows: CASSRGQGAGSEKLFF. Here is the DNA: TGTGCCAGCAGCCGTGGACAGGGGGCGGGCAGTGAAAAACTGTTTTTT.